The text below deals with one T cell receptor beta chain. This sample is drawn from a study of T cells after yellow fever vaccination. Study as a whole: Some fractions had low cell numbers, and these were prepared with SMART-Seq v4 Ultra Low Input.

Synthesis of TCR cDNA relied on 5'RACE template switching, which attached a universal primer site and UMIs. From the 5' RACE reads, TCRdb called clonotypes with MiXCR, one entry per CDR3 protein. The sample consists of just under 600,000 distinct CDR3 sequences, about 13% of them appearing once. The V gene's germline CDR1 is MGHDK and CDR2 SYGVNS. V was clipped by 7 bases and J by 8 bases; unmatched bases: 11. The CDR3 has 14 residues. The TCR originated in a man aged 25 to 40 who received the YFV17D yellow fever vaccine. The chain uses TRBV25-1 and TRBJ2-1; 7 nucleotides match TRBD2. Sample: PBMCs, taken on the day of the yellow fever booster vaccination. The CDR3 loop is CASKFGGREYEQFF. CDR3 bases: TGTGCCAGCAAATTTGGCGGGAGAGAGTATGAGCAGTTCTTC.